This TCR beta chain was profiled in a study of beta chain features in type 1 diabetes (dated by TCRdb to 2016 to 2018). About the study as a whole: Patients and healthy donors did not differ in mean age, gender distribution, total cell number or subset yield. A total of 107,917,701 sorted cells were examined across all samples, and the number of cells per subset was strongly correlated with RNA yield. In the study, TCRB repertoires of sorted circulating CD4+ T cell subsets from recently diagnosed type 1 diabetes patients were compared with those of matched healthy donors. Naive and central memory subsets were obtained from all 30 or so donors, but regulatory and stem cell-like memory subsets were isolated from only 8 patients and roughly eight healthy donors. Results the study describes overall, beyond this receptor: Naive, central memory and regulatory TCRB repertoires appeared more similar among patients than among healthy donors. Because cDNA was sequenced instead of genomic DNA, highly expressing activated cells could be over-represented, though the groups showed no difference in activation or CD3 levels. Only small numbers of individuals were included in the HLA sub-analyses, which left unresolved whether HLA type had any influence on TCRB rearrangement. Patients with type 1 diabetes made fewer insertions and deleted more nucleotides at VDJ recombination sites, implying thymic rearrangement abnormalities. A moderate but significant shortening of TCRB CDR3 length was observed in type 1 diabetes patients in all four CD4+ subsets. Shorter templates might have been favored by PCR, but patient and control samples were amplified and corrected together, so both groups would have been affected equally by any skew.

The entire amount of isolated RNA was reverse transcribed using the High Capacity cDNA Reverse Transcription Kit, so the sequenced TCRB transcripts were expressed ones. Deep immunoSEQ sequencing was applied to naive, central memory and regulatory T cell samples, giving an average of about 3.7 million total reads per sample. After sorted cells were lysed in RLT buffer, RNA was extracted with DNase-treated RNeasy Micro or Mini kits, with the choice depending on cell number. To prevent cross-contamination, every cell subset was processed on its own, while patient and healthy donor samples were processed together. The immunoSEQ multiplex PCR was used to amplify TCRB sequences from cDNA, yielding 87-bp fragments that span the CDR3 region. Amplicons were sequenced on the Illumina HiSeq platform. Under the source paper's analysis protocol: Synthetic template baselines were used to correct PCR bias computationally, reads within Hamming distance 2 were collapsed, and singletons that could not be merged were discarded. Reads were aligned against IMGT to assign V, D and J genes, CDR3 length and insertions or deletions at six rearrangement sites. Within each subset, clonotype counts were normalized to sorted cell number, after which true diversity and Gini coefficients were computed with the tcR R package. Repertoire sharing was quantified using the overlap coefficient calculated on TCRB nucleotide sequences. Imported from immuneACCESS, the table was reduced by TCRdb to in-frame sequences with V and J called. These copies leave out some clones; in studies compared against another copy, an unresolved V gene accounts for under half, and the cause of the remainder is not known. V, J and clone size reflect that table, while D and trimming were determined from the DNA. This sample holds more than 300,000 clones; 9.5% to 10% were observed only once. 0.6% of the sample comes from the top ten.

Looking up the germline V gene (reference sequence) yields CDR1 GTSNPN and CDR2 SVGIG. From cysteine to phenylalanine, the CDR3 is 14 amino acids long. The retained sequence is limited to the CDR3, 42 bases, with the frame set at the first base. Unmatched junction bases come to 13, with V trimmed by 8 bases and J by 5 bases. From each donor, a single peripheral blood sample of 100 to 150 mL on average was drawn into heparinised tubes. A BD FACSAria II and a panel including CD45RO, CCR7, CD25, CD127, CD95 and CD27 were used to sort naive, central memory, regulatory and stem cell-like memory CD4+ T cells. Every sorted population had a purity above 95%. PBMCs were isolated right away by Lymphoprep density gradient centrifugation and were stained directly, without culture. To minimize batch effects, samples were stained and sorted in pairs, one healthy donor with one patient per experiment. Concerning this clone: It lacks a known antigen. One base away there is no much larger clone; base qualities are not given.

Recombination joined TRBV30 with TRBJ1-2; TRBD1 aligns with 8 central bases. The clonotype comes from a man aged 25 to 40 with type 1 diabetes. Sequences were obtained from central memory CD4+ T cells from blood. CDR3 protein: CASSLGDRNYGYTF. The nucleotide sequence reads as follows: TGTGCCAGCAGCCTCGGGGACAGGAATTATGGCTACACCTTC.